A selection of T cell receptor beta chains follows, all from one sample in a study of T cells in localized non-small cell lung cancer. Produced via immunoSEQ multiplex PCR; TCRdb's table is partial and in-frame only. The sample contains over 20,000 clones, 91% of which appear only once. The input for sequencing was peripheral blood, taken before any cancer treatment. These receptors all come from a female donor at least 60 years old with stage II squamous cell lung carcinoma. Both conserved end residues are part of each CDR3. The D gene is left open where the match is weak. Clone size is stated in some rows and not others, as once, few, many or a class when expanded.

d_gene	v_gene	abundance	len	j_gene	CDR3nt	CDR3aa
TRBD2	TRBV28	NA	19	TRBJ2-2	TGTGCCAGCAGTTCCCCCGGGGGGAGCGGGGGTGGTAACACCGGGGAGCTGTTTTTT	CASSSPGGSGGGNTGELFF
NA	TRBV5-1	NA	12	TRBJ1-4	TGCGCCAGCAGCTTGGTCCTTGGGAAACTGTTTTTT	CASSLVLGKLFF
TRBD2	TRBV4-3	NA	17	TRBJ2-5	TGCGCCAGCAGCCAAGACCGGCTAGCGGGGCGCCAAGAGACCCAGTACTTC	CASSQDRLAGRQETQYF
NA	TRBV28	NA	15	TRBJ1-6	TGTGCCAGCAACCATGACAAGGAATATAATTCACCCCTCCACTTT	CASNHDKEYNSPLHF
NA	TRBV7-9	once	14	TRBJ2-7	TGTGCCAGCAGCCCCATTATTGGGGGTCTCGAGCAGTACTTC	CASSPIIGGLEQYF
NA	TRBV4-1	NA	16	TRBJ2-5	TGCGCCAGCAGCCAAGTCACTAGCAGCCATCAAGAGACCCAGTACTTC	CASSQVTSSHQETQYF
TRBD2	TRBV7-2	NA	17	TRBJ2-1	TGTGCCAGCAGCTTACTAGCGGGCCCGCGGGTTTACAATGAGCAGTTCTTC	CASSLLAGPRVYNEQFF
NA	TRBV28	NA	14	TRBJ2-7	TGTGCCGGCATCCGGGGGGCGGGCTCCTACGAGCAGTACTTC	CAGIRGAGSYEQYF
NA	TRBV7-8	NA	13	TRBJ2-1	TGTGCCAGCAGCCCGCCGGAAGGGGTTGAGCAGTTCTTC	CASSPPEGVEQFF
NA	TRBV5-1	NA	15	TRBJ1-1	TGCGCCAGCAGCGTTGGTGGGATTCGGAACACTGAAGCTTTCTTT	CASSVGGIRNTEAFF
TRBD2	TRBV11-3	NA	15	TRBJ2-7	TGTGCCAGCAGCTTAGGTGCAGCGGGACCCTACGAGCAGTACTTC	CASSLGAAGPYEQYF
NA	TRBV6-5	NA	14	TRBJ2-1	TGTGCCAGCAGTCCCCCTCGGGGCAACAATGAGCAGTTCTTC	CASSPPRGNNEQFF
TRBD2	TRBV5-8	NA	17	TRBJ2-7	TGTGCCAGCAGCTTTTATTCCGGGACTAGCGAGTCCTACGAGCAGTACTTC	CASSFYSGTSESYEQYF
NA	TRBV13	NA	13	TRBJ2-3	TGTGCCAGCAGGAAGGAGGCGACAGATACGCAGTATTTT	CASRKEATDTQYF
NA	TRBV7-2	NA	12	TRBJ2-7	TGTGCCAGCAGCCCTAGCCCCTACGAGCAGTACTTC	CASSPSPYEQYF
TRBD1	TRBV28	NA	13	TRBJ1-2	TGTGCCAGCAGTTTAAATCCGGGACAGCAGGTCACCTTC	CASSLNPGQQVTF
TRBD1	TRBV27	NA	16	TRBJ1-3	TGTGCCAGCAGTCCAACGGACAGGGCAACTGGAAACACCATATATTTT	CASSPTDRATGNTIYF
TRBD2	TRBV6-4	NA	15	TRBJ2-1	TGTGCCAGCAGCGCCGGGGGGTTATCTGTCAATGAGCAGTTCTTC	CASSAGGLSVNEQFF
TRBD1	TRBV6-1	NA	13	TRBJ2-2	TGTGCCAGCAGCAACAGGGGGCCCGGGGAGCTGTTTTTT	CASSNRGPGELFF
NA	TRBV5-6	NA	15	TRBJ1-6	TGTGCCAGCAGCTTGGCAGGGGCCTATAATTCACCCCTCCACTTT	CASSLAGAYNSPLHF
TRBD2	TRBV18	NA	13	TRBJ2-3	TGTGCCACCCGGGGGAGGGTCACAGATACGCAGTATTTT	CATRGRVTDTQYF
NA	TRBV5-1	NA	14	TRBJ2-3	TGCGCCAGCAGCTTGTTTGCTCGGGATGGTACGCAGTATTTT	CASSLFARDGTQYF
TRBD1	TRBV30	NA	13	TRBJ1-6	TGTGCCGCTACCGGACAGGGAGGTTCACCCCTCCACTTT	CAATGQGGSPLHF
NA	TRBV18	NA	15	TRBJ1-2	TGTGCCAGCTCCCCGGGGCCCTCCTCGATGGGTGGCTACACCTTC	CASSPGPSSMGGYTF
NA	TRBV7-2	NA	14	TRBJ2-7	TGTGCCAGCAGCGCCCCGGGAAAGAATTACGAGCAGTACTTC	CASSAPGKNYEQYF
NA	TRBV7-6	NA	12	TRBJ1-1	TGTGCCAGCAGCCCCGTTGGGCCTGAAGCTTTCTTT	CASSPVGPEAFF
TRBD1	TRBV6-5	NA	16	TRBJ1-1	TGTGCCAGCAGTTACTCCATAACAGGGGGAGGGTCTGAAGCTTTCTTT	CASSYSITGGGSEAFF
TRBD1	TRBV5-4	once	19	TRBJ2-2	TGTGCCAGCAGCGGTTTATCCGGGACAGGTGATCGGCGGACCGGGGAGCTGTTTTTT	CASSGLSGTGDRRTGELFF
NA	TRBV6-4	NA	14	TRBJ2-2	TGTGCCAGCAGCATGCAATATAACACCGGGGAGCTGTTTTTT	CASSMQYNTGELFF
TRBD1	TRBV9	NA	14	TRBJ2-3	TGTGCCAGCAGCAGACAGGGGGGTGAAGATACGCAGTATTTT	CASSRQGGEDTQYF
NA	TRBV19	NA	13	TRBJ1-5	TGTGCCAGTAGTATAGATGGGGGAAAGCCCCAGCATTTT	CASSIDGGKPQHF
TRBD1	TRBV30	NA	18	TRBJ1-5	TGTGCCTGGAGTGACCCCCGGGACAGCTCCGAAATCTATCAGCCCCAGCATTTT	CAWSDPRDSSEIYQPQHF
TRBD1	TRBV7-9	NA	16	TRBJ1-2	TGTGCCAGCAGCTCCCCCGGACAGGGGATATCATATGGCTACACCTTC	CASSSPGQGISYGYTF
NA	TRBV11-2	NA	12	TRBJ1-2	TGTGCCAGCAGCAAGGAGGTGTTGGGCTACACCTTC	CASSKEVLGYTF
TRBD1	TRBV5-4	NA	13	TRBJ1-2	TGTGCCAGCAGCCCAGGACAGGGGGATGGCTACACCTTC	CASSPGQGDGYTF
NA	TRBV2	NA	15	TRBJ1-4	TGTGCCAGCAGTGAATTCTCAGGGGTTAATGAAAAACTGTTTTTT	CASSEFSGVNEKLFF
TRBD1	TRBV29-1	NA	12	TRBJ1-2	TGCAGCGGCGCGGGACAGGGAGATGGCTACACCTTC	CSGAGQGDGYTF
NA	TRBV7-9	few	14	TRBJ2-2	TGTGCCAGCAGTTTCAGCTCGAACACCGGGGAGCTGTTTTTT	CASSFSSNTGELFF
NA	TRBV19	few	14	TRBJ2-1	TGTGCCAGTAGGGGCGGCGGCGCCTACAATGAGCAGTTCTTC	CASRGGGAYNEQFF
TRBD2	TRBV2	NA	12	TRBJ2-7	TGTGCCAGCAGGGGGGGGAGTTCCGAGCAGTACTTC	CASRGGSSEQYF
NA	TRBV4-3	NA	15	TRBJ1-6	TGCGCCAGCAGCCAAGATCCGGGGGCGGGTTCACCCCTCCACTTT	CASSQDPGAGSPLHF
NA	TRBV2	NA	13	TRBJ1-1	TGTGCCAGCAGTGTTGGCAGGGCTGCTGAAGCTTTCTTT	CASSVGRAAEAFF
NA	TRBV11-2	NA	13	TRBJ2-7	TGTGCCAGCAGCTTAGGGCGCTCCTACGAGCAGTACTTC	CASSLGRSYEQYF
NA	TRBV18	NA	16	TRBJ2-3	TGTGCCAGCTCACCCCCTATCGGCGGGGCAGGAGATACGCAGTATTTT	CASSPPIGGAGDTQYF
NA	TRBV28	NA	13	TRBJ1-2	TGTGCCAGCAGTCCCCCCCGGGTCTATGGCTACACCTTC	CASSPPRVYGYTF
TRBD1	TRBV10-3	once	15	TRBJ1-1	TGTGCCATCAGTGACACCGGGACAGGGGCCCCAAGGGCTTTCTTT	CAISDTGTGAPRAFF
NA	TRBV7-2	NA	16	TRBJ1-4	TGTGCCAGCAGCCCCCCGGGTCTCGGGGCTAATGAAAAACTGTTTTTT	CASSPPGLGANEKLFF
NA	TRBV6-6	NA	13	TRBJ1-1	TGTGCCAGCAGCAGGGGCAGCCCTTTTGAAGCTTTCTTT	CASSRGSPFEAFF
NA	TRBV7-9	NA	13	TRBJ2-7	TGTGCCAGCAGCAGTCAGGGGTCCTACGAGCAGTACTTC	CASSSQGSYEQYF
TRBD2	TRBV4-1	NA	15	TRBJ2-2	TGCGCCAGCAGCAGGACTAGCGGGGTCCCCGGGGAGCTGTTTTTT	CASSRTSGVPGELFF
NA	TRBV7-9	few	13	TRBJ2-7	TGTGCCAGCAGCTCCCCCAACGGCTACGAGCAGTACTTC	CASSSPNGYEQYF
NA	TRBV10-3	NA	15	TRBJ2-2	TGTGCCATCAGTGCCGCTACAGAATACACCGGGGAGCTGTTTTTT	CAISAATEYTGELFF
TRBD1	TRBV9	NA	14	TRBJ1-1	TGTGCCAGCAGCGAACAGGGGGCGGGCACTGAAGCTTTCTTT	CASSEQGAGTEAFF
NA	TRBV4-1	NA	14	TRBJ1-4	TGCGCCAGCAGCCAAGACCGGGGACGCGAAAAACTGTTTTTT	CASSQDRGREKLFF
TRBD2	TRBV25-1	NA	16	TRBJ2-7	TGTGCCAGCAGTGCGCCCTGGGGCAGCGGGAACTACGAGCAGTACTTC	CASSAPWGSGNYEQYF
TRBD2	TRBV19	NA	16	TRBJ2-1	TGTGCCAGTAGTATCTGGCGGGGGGGCCCCTACAATGAGCAGTTCTTC	CASSIWRGGPYNEQFF
NA	TRBV29-1	NA	13	TRBJ2-3	TGCAGCGTTGAATGGGGGGGGCCCGATACGCAGTATTTT	CSVEWGGPDTQYF
NA	TRBV29-1	NA	15	TRBJ2-4	TGCAGCGTTGAGGGGGGCCGGGGAACCAAAAACATTCAGTACTTC	CSVEGGRGTKNIQYF
NA	TRBV21-1	NA	14	TRBJ1-1	NA	CASSPWGGGTEAFF